Listed below are T cell receptor beta chains from one sample, sequenced in a study of CD8+ T cells in alopecia areata. TCRdb keeps only in-frame clones here, not all; method: immunoSEQ multiplex PCR. The table lists a few hundred thousand clones, around 64% of them singletons. Sequencing used CD4+ T cells sorted from blood, obtained around week 52, from a patient treated with tofacitinib. The receptors were gathered from a human donor with alopecia areata. Each CDR3 is given with its conserved first and last residue. A D gene is named only where the DNA matches it firmly. Not every row has a clone size; where given, it reads once, few, many or a size class.

V gene: TRBV7-9
CDR3 length: 15
J gene: TRBJ1-5
D gene: TRBD1
clone size: NA
CDR3 protein: CASSFGTGPDQPQHF

V gene: TRBV5-4
CDR3 length: 11
J gene: TRBJ2-1
D gene: NA
clone size: NA
CDR3 protein: CASKYYNEQFF

V gene: TRBV30
CDR3 length: 13
J gene: TRBJ2-4
D gene: TRBD2
clone size: NA
CDR3 protein: CAGTSGGAYIQYF

V gene: TRBV11-2
CDR3 length: 12
J gene: TRBJ1-4
D gene: TRBD1
clone size: NA
CDR3 protein: CASSLGRDRRGF

V gene: TRBV7-2
CDR3 length: 13
J gene: TRBJ2-2
D gene: NA
clone size: NA
CDR3 protein: CASSLTGDRELFF

V gene: TRBV29-1
CDR3 length: 13
J gene: TRBJ2-2
D gene: NA
clone size: NA
CDR3 protein: CSVEDTGGGELFF

V gene: TRBV29-1
CDR3 length: 14
J gene: TRBJ2-5
D gene: TRBD1
clone size: few
CDR3 protein: CSVEDTGGRETQYF

V gene: TRBV6-6
CDR3 length: 12
J gene: TRBJ2-1
D gene: TRBD2
clone size: NA
CDR3 protein: CASSPGGGEQFF

V gene: TRBV5-6
CDR3 length: 13
J gene: TRBJ1-2
D gene: TRBD1
clone size: NA
CDR3 protein: CASSQDRGHGYTF

V gene: TRBV30
CDR3 length: 15
J gene: TRBJ2-7
D gene: TRBD1
clone size: NA
CDR3 protein: CAWREAGTGNYEQYF

V gene: TRBV25-1
CDR3 length: 14
J gene: TRBJ1-1
D gene: NA
clone size: NA
CDR3 protein: CARLPQGQHTEAFF

V gene: TRBV4-1
CDR3 length: 15
J gene: TRBJ1-2
D gene: NA
clone size: NA
CDR3 protein: CASSQVGTIGYGYTF

V gene: TRBV15
CDR3 length: 14
J gene: TRBJ2-7
D gene: NA
clone size: NA
CDR3 protein: CATSRARGSNEQYF

V gene: TRBV2
CDR3 length: 12
J gene: TRBJ1-5
D gene: NA
clone size: few
CDR3 protein: CASSEGFQPQHF

V gene: TRBV13
CDR3 length: 15
J gene: TRBJ2-6
D gene: NA
clone size: few
CDR3 protein: CASSLKTAGANVLTF

V gene: TRBV30
CDR3 length: 14
J gene: TRBJ1-2
D gene: NA
clone size: NA
CDR3 protein: CAWSVSRDANGYTF

V gene: TRBV27
CDR3 length: 15
J gene: TRBJ1-5
D gene: NA
clone size: NA
CDR3 protein: CASSFTGRRNQPQHF

V gene: TRBV6-5
CDR3 length: 13
J gene: TRBJ1-4
D gene: TRBD1
clone size: NA
CDR3 protein: CASSSGGDEKLFF

V gene: TRBV27
CDR3 length: 13
J gene: TRBJ1-5
D gene: NA
clone size: NA
CDR3 protein: CASSPTANQPQHF

V gene: TRBV5-1
CDR3 length: 16
J gene: TRBJ1-2
D gene: NA
clone size: NA
CDR3 protein: CASSLGAVGRSFGYTF

V gene: TRBV29-1
CDR3 length: 13
J gene: TRBJ1-2
D gene: NA
clone size: NA
CDR3 protein: CSVDVALGGGYTF

V gene: TRBV30
CDR3 length: 12
J gene: TRBJ2-7
D gene: NA
clone size: NA
CDR3 protein: CAWSVGIYEQYF

V gene: TRBV27
CDR3 length: 14
J gene: TRBJ1-2
D gene: NA
clone size: once
CDR3 protein: CASSPWGQRDGYTF

V gene: TRBV5-6
CDR3 length: 14
J gene: TRBJ2-7
D gene: NA
clone size: few
CDR3 protein: CASSLGAGTYEQYF

V gene: TRBV29-1
CDR3 length: 12
J gene: TRBJ1-5
D gene: NA
clone size: NA
CDR3 protein: CSVRDSNQPQHF

V gene: TRBV30
CDR3 length: 11
J gene: TRBJ2-2
D gene: NA
clone size: NA
CDR3 protein: CAWSVAGELFF

V gene: TRBV25-1
CDR3 length: 16
J gene: TRBJ2-4
D gene: TRBD1
clone size: NA
CDR3 protein: CASSDQTGQGLNIQYF

V gene: TRBV6-5
CDR3 length: 16
J gene: TRBJ1-5
D gene: NA
clone size: NA
CDR3 protein: CASSYSGGSRNQPQHF

V gene: TRBV9
CDR3 length: 17
J gene: TRBJ2-2
D gene: NA
clone size: NA
CDR3 protein: CASSLGHGRLGTGELFF

V gene: TRBV20-1
CDR3 length: 11
J gene: TRBJ1-1
D gene: NA
clone size: NA
CDR3 protein: CSASGYTEAFF

V gene: TRBV30
CDR3 length: 13
J gene: TRBJ2-5
D gene: TRBD1
clone size: NA
CDR3 protein: CAWTPGGAWTQYF

V gene: TRBV5-1
CDR3 length: 14
J gene: TRBJ1-1
D gene: NA
clone size: NA
CDR3 protein: CASSGRGKNTEAFF

V gene: TRBV4-1
CDR3 length: 17
J gene: TRBJ2-3
D gene: TRBD2
clone size: NA
CDR3 protein: CASSQGLTSGVSDTQYF

V gene: TRBV4-1
CDR3 length: 15
J gene: TRBJ2-5
D gene: NA
clone size: NA
CDR3 protein: CASSLNQGSGETQYF

V gene: TRBV18
CDR3 length: 13
J gene: TRBJ2-1
D gene: NA
clone size: few
CDR3 protein: CASSPPSYNEQFF

V gene: TRBV29-1
CDR3 length: 13
J gene: TRBJ2-2
D gene: NA
clone size: NA
CDR3 protein: CSVVGGTTGELFF

V gene: TRBV7-2
CDR3 length: 16
J gene: TRBJ2-6
D gene: NA
clone size: NA
CDR3 protein: CASSLASGSGANVLTF

V gene: TRBV5-1
CDR3 length: 14
J gene: TRBJ2-3
D gene: NA
clone size: NA
CDR3 protein: CASSPSAGTDTQYF

V gene: TRBV6-1
CDR3 length: 15
J gene: TRBJ1-1
D gene: TRBD1
clone size: NA
CDR3 protein: CASSERTGENTEAFF

V gene: TRBV25-1
CDR3 length: 14
J gene: TRBJ1-2
D gene: NA
clone size: NA
CDR3 protein: CASSPRGAYYGYTF

V gene: TRBV7-2
CDR3 length: 13
J gene: TRBJ2-7
D gene: TRBD2
clone size: few
CDR3 protein: CATEGGSGGPQYF

V gene: TRBV15
CDR3 length: 15
J gene: TRBJ1-5
D gene: NA
clone size: NA
CDR3 protein: CATSRDGAGSRPQHF

V gene: TRBV25-1
CDR3 length: 15
J gene: TRBJ1-2
D gene: TRBD1
clone size: NA
CDR3 protein: CASSGYGQGESGYTF

V gene: TRBV14
CDR3 length: 14
J gene: TRBJ1-1
D gene: NA
clone size: NA
CDR3 protein: CASSQHREVAEAFF

V gene: TRBV6-9
CDR3 length: 10
J gene: TRBJ2-1
D gene: NA
clone size: NA
CDR3 protein: CASASNEQFF

V gene: TRBV4-2
CDR3 length: 14
J gene: TRBJ1-1
D gene: NA
clone size: few
CDR3 protein: CASSQVTVNTEAFF

V gene: TRBV10-3
CDR3 length: 13
J gene: TRBJ2-7
D gene: NA
clone size: NA
CDR3 protein: CAISESPTYEQYF

V gene: TRBV7-2
CDR3 length: 15
J gene: TRBJ1-3
D gene: NA
clone size: few
CDR3 protein: CASSTDRFSGNTIYF

V gene: TRBV7-8
CDR3 length: 16
J gene: TRBJ2-5
D gene: NA
clone size: NA
CDR3 protein: CASSLALRGARETQYF

V gene: TRBV5-1
CDR3 length: 15
J gene: TRBJ1-5
D gene: TRBD1
clone size: few
CDR3 protein: CASSLDGTANQPQHF

V gene: TRBV6-5
CDR3 length: 14
J gene: TRBJ1-5
D gene: NA
clone size: NA
CDR3 protein: CASSSNGRGKPQHF

V gene: TRBV7-8
CDR3 length: 14
J gene: TRBJ1-5
D gene: NA
clone size: many
CDR3 protein: CASSDTNRDQPQHF

V gene: TRBV30
CDR3 length: 12
J gene: TRBJ2-2
D gene: NA
clone size: NA
CDR3 protein: CAWRRGSGELFF

V gene: TRBV30
CDR3 length: 14
J gene: TRBJ2-7
D gene: NA
clone size: NA
CDR3 protein: CAWSVGTLSHEQYF

V gene: TRBV29-1
CDR3 length: 12
J gene: TRBJ2-5
D gene: NA
clone size: few
CDR3 protein: CSVVGGQETQYF